The 17 T cell receptor beta chains in this list originate from one sample, sequenced in a study of blood T cell repertoires in COVID-19. Data came from immunoSEQ multiplex PCR; TCRdb stores just in-frame clones and leaves some out. This sample carries hundreds of thousands of clones, 65% to 90% of them seen once, and the ten largest clones take around 5.5%. Input material: peripheral blood. Receptor source: a man in his forties or fifties with active or convalescent COVID-19.

J is TRBJ1-2 and V is TRBV20-1; D gene ambiguous. The CDR3 loop spans 11 amino acids. CDR1 and CDR2 (germline): DFQATT, SNEGSKA (reference sequence). The V and J ends lost 0 bases and 10 bases respectively, with 9 bases between them. This CDR3 reads CSARDLPIYTF. The CDR3 DNA is TGCAGTGCTAGAGATTTGCCTATCTACACCTTC.

The chain uses TRBV2 and TRBJ1-2; 9 bases align to TRBD1. Germline V gene lookup returns CDR1 SNHLY and CDR2 FYNNEI. CDR3 length equals 16 residues. V lost 6 bases to trimming and J lost 1 base; unmatched junction nucleotides: 9. The CDR3 spells CASRARTGGRNYGYTF. CDR3 nucleotide sequence: TGTGCCAGCAGAGCCCGAACAGGGGGCCGTAACTATGGCTACACCTTC.

This clone has just a few counts. The CDR3 DNA sequence: TGTGCCAGCACCCTAGTCAATGAGCAGTTCTTC. Its protein is CASTLVNEQFF. This rearrangement joins TRBV2 to TRBJ2-1, with unresolved D. This CDR3 contains 11 residues. The V gene lost 7 bases and the J gene lost 6 bases, with 7 bases spanning the gap. From germline, CDR1 is SNHLY and CDR2 FYNNEI.

The chain combines TRBV12-3 or TRBV12-4 with TRBJ1-2; 7 bases fit TRBD1. V was pared by 5 bases and J by 9 bases, with 6 bases of the junction left unmatched. CDR3 length equals 12 residues. CDR3 coding DNA: TGTGCCAGCAGTCTCGGACAGGATCGCTACACCTTC. Translation: CASSLGQDRYTF.

The chain joins TRBV5-1 to TRBJ2-7; 9 nucleotides agree with TRBD1. The CDR3 has 15 residues. The germline gives CDR1 SGHRS, CDR2 YFSETQ. The trim removed 1 base at V and 5 bases at J, leaving 7 bases unmatched. Here the CDR3 reads CASSLLGDRAHEQYF. DNA of the CDR3: TGCGCCAGCAGCTTGCTAGGGGACAGGGCCCACGAGCAGTACTTC.

V gene TRBV7-8 combines with J gene TRBJ2-7; a weak D match, TRBD2 (6 bases). V lost 7 bases, J lost 2 bases, and 15 bases lay in between. CDR1 SGHVS and CDR2 FQNEAQ come from the germline V gene. The CDR3 runs 14 residues. The CDR3 protein is CASTTRAGTYEQYF. In DNA form, the CDR3 reads TGTGCCAGCACGACGCGGGCGGGGACCTACGAGCAGTACTTC.

A single count supports this clone. V and J are TRBV29-1 and TRBJ2-3; 10 bases match TRBD2. Germline V gene lookup returns CDR1 SQVTM and CDR2 ANQGSEA. The V gene end was trimmed by 8 bases and the J gene end by 1 base; junction bases not matched to a gene: 6. The CDR3 extends over 14 amino acids. CDR3 protein: CSFYSGRGTDTQYF. In nucleotides, the CDR3 is TGCAGCTTTTACAGCGGGAGGGGCACAGATACGCAGTATTTT.

The V gene is TRBV5-1, the J gene TRBJ2-6, with unresolved D. CDR1 and CDR2 from the germline V gene are SGHRS and YFSETQ. CDR3 length equals 15 residues. Trimming took off 4 bases at V and 0 bases at J, with 8 bases between the two ends. CDR3 loop: CASSLTASGANVLTF. CDR3 nucleotide sequence: TGCGCCAGCAGCCTAACAGCCTCTGGGGCCAACGTCCTGACTTTC. The variable domain in full, with the rest retrieved from reference TRBV5-1 and TRBJ2-6, is KAGVTQTPRYLIKTRGQQVTLSCSPISGHRSVSWYQQTPGQGLQFLFEYFSETQRNKGNFPGRFSGRQFSNSRSEMNVSTLELGDSALYLCASSLTASGANVLTFGAGSRLTVL.

Turning to this clone: The sample carries other DNA sequences with the same CDR3. V is TRBV19 and J is TRBJ2-7, with 10 bases that match TRBD2. The CDR3 loop spans 16 amino acids. Germline V CDR1 and CDR2: LNHDA, SQIVND (reference sequence). V shed 4 bases and J 4 bases; nucleotides not matched to a gene: 10. The CDR3 sequence is CASSTLTSGKSYEQYF. The CDR3 nucleotides are TGTGCCAGTAGTACCTTAACTAGCGGGAAATCGTACGAGCAGTACTTC. Complete variable domain (other parts from reference TRBV19 and TRBJ2-7): DGGITQSPKYLFRKEGQNVTLSCEQNLNHDAMYWYRQDPGQGLRLIYYSQIVNDFQKGDIAEGYSVSREKKESFPLTVTSAQKNPTAFYLCASSTLTSGKSYEQYFGPGTRLTVT.

CDR3 sequence: CASSRERARYF. For the CDR3, the DNA is TGTGCCAGCAGCCGAGAGAGGGCGCGGTACTTC. The gene calls are TRBV7-6 and TRBJ2-7, with a possible D match to TRBD2 (5 bases). Looked up from germline, CDR1 is SGHVS and CDR2 is FNYEAQ. The V end lost 5 bases, the J end lost 12 bases, and 14 bases lay between the germline ends. CDR3 length: 11 residues.

In DNA form, the CDR3 reads TGTGCCACCAGTGAAGCGGGAGTTCACACCGGGGAGCTGTTTTTT. Amino acids: CATSEAGVHTGELFF. J is TRBJ2-2 and V is TRBV24-1; TRBD2 agrees at 8 bases. This CDR3 spans 15 amino acids. The junction had 3 bases not matched to a gene; V was cut back by 4 bases and J by 3 bases. CDR1 is KGHDR and CDR2 is SFDVKD in the germline V gene.

The chain is built from TRBV6-5 and TRBJ1-1; 7 positions agree with TRBD1. Germline loops: CDR1 MNHEY, CDR2 SVGAGI. V was pared by 7 bases and J by 3 bases, with 5 bases of the junction left unmatched. This CDR3 is 13 amino acids long. The CDR3: CASNYRGDTEAFF. Here the CDR3 DNA reads TGTGCCAGCAACTACAGGGGAGACACTGAAGCTTTCTTT.

The rearrangement uses TRBV11-2 and TRBJ2-1; D is unresolved. With 6 bases removed from V and 8 bases from J, the gap between germline ends came to 17 bases. The germline CDR1 and CDR2 sequences are SGHAT and FQNNGV. This CDR3 has 14 amino acids. The CDR3 reads CASSSITTGDEQFF. The CDR3 bases are TGTGCCAGCAGTTCGATAACTACCGGCGATGAGCAGTTCTTC.

The V call is TRBV30, the J call TRBJ1-6; D is uncertain. Germline lookup yields CDR1 GTSNPN and CDR2 SVGIG (reference sequence). The CDR3 loop spans 13 amino acids. V was pared by 4 bases and J by 9 bases, with 13 bases between. The CDR3 DNA follows: TGTGCCTGGACAGTCCGCGGTGGTTCACCCCTCCACTTT. This gives the protein CAWTVRGGSPLHF.

On this clone: Other DNA sequences in the same sample also yield this CDR3. The chain recombines TRBV3-1 (or the pseudogene TRBV3-2) with TRBJ1-3; D remains ambiguous. The germline gives CDR1 LGHDT, CDR2 YNNKEL (reference sequence). Trimming left V 1 base short and J 6 bases short, with 4 bases between. This CDR3 comprises 12 residues. Here the CDR3 reads CASSQGENTIYF. DNA for the CDR3: TGTGCCAGCAGCCAAGGCGAAAACACCATATATTTT.

The J gene is TRBJ1-1, the V gene TRBV14; 9 nucleotides line up with TRBD1. V shed 5 bases, J shed 1 base, and the junction held 11 bases outside the gene matches. The CDR3 covers 17 residues. The V gene's germline CDR1 is SGHDN and CDR2 FVKESK. CDR3 amino acids: CASSALGTGSRNTEAFF. The CDR3 DNA sequence: TGTGCCAGCAGCGCACTCGGGACAGGGAGTAGGAACACTGAAGCTTTCTTT. Full variable domain (remainder filled in from reference TRBV14 and TRBJ1-1): EAGVTQFPSHSVIEKGQTVTLRCDPISGHDNLYWYRRVMGKEIKFLLHFVKESKQDESGMPNNRFLAERTGGTYSTLKVQPAELEDSGVYFCASSALGTGSRNTEAFFGQGTRLTVV.

The CDR3 DNA reads as TGTGCCAGCAGCCCACCCGGTTCACTAGCGGGTCGGGGAGAGACCCAGTACTTC. Residues: CASSPPGSLAGRGETQYF. This chain links TRBV13 with TRBJ2-5; 9 bases map to TRBD2. V lost 5 bases and J lost 4; bases outside the gene matches: 17. Per germline, CDR1 PRHDT and CDR2 FYEKMQ (reference sequence). This CDR3 region has 18 residues.